This entry concerns a single TCR beta chain. The method was immunoSEQ multiplex PCR; TCRdb's version includes in-frame clones alone and lacks a portion of them. The repertoire holds some 110,000 clones, with approximately 90% as singletons. The sample belongs to a study of T cell changes during pregnancy in multiple sclerosis. The CDR3 totals 13 residues. V lost 0 bases to trimming and J lost 5 bases, with 10 bases between them. CDR1 GTSNPN and CDR2 SVGIG come from the germline V gene (reference sequence). Source: peripheral blood, taken in the third trimester of pregnancy. This receptor was identified in a female donor with multiple sclerosis, enrolled in a pregnancy study. The V and J genes are TRBV30 and TRBJ1-1; D gene ambiguous. The DNA for the CDR3 is TGTGCCTGGAGTGTACGAGTAGAAACTGAAGCTTTCTTT. It codes for CAWSVRVETEAFF. Filled out from reference TRBV30 and TRBJ1-1, the complete variable domain reads SQTIHQWPATLVQPVGSPLSLECTVEGTSNPNLYWYRQAAGRGLQLLFYSVGIGQISSEVPQNLSASRPQDRQFILSSKKLLLSDSGFYLCAWSVRVETEAFFGQGTRLTVV.